This entry lists 14 T cell receptor beta chains sequenced from one sample in a study of human T cells and chemical hapten exposure. This sample's time point: patch test 1, 2 weeks after DPC sensitization. Treatment noted: therapeutic diphenylcyclopropenone sensitization with weekly scalp DPC. One entry per CDR3 protein results from TCRdb running MiXCR on the RACE reads. Of roughly 72,000 distinct CDR3 sequences listed, 9% to 12% are singletons. The starting material was whole blood, obtained in connection with sensitization to the hapten diphenylcyclopropenone (DPC). The receptors were gathered from a woman in her forties or fifties with alopecia areata. Some clones in this sample may be carry-over from other donors' samples.

The rearrangement uses TRBV10-2 and TRBJ2-3, with D maybe TRBD2 (5 bases). Per the germline V gene, CDR1 is WSHSY and CDR2 is SAAADI. This CDR3 is built from 17 residues. The V and J ends lost 0 bases and 0 bases respectively, with 13 bases between them. The DNA of the CDR3 is TGCGCCAGCAGTGAGTCGAACGGGGTACCTAGCACAGATACGCAGTATTTT. Amino acid sequence: CASSESNGVPSTDTQYF.

This clonotype was seen more than once but under ten times. This chain joins TRBV7-8 and TRBJ2-3, with D maybe TRBD1 (6 bases). The CDR3 runs to 16 residues. Trimming pared 8 bases from V and 2 bases from J, leaving 20 bases between. Germline-derived CDR1 and CDR2 are SGHVS and FQNEAQ. CDR3 bases: TGTGCCAGCCGCTACAGGGCTACGTCCTACACAGATACGCAGTATTTT. It is translated as CASRYRATSYTDTQYF.

This clonotype appeared a few times. The rearrangement uses TRBV2 and TRBJ2-1; weak D call: TRBD2 (5 bases). CDR3 length: 14 residues. The germline V gene has CDR1 SNHLY and CDR2 FYNNEI. V was pared by 5 bases and J by 4 bases, with 12 bases between. The CDR3 sequence: CASSSQRLYNEQFF. CDR3 DNA sequence: TGTGCCAGCAGTAGCCAGCGGCTGTACAATGAGCAGTTCTTC.

This clonotype was seen more than once but under ten times. The chain recombines TRBV11-2 with TRBJ2-4; D tentatively reads TRBD1 or TRBD2 (5 bases each). The CDR3 runs 16 residues. V was clipped by 5 bases and J by 0 bases, with 14 bases between them. Germline V lookup: CDR1 SGHAT, CDR2 FQNNGV. The CDR3 loop is CASSPGPNLAKNIQYF. The CDR3 nucleotides read TGTGCCAGCAGCCCGGGACCCAATCTAGCCAAAAACATTCAGTACTTC. Based on the CDR3 plus reference TRBV11-2 and TRBJ2-4, the full variable domain is EAGVAQSPRYKIIEKRQSVAFWCNPISGHATLYWYQQILGQGPKLLIQFQNNGVVDDSQLPKDRFSAERLKGVDSTLKIQPAKLEDSAVYLCASSPGPNLAKNIQYFGAGTRLSVL.

The sample holds a few counts of this clonotype. The chain recombines TRBV7-8 with TRBJ1-1; TRBD1 might be the D (6 bases). CDR3 length: 16 amino acids. From germline, CDR1 is SGHVS and CDR2 FQNEAQ. The V gene lost 2 bases and the J gene lost 0 bases, with 13 bases spanning the gap. CDR3 residues: CASSLFLGQMNTEAFF. CDR3 bases: TGTGCCAGCAGCTTATTCTTAGGACAGATGAACACTGAAGCTTTCTTT.

The chain joins TRBV21-1 to TRBJ2-7. TRBV21-1 is shown as a pseudogene. This CDR3 has 14 amino acids. CDR3 coding DNA: TGTGCCAGCAGCAAAGTCGCGGAATCCTACGAGCAGTACTTC. It is translated as CASSKVAESYEQYF.

This clonotype has just a few counts. This chain links TRBV6-6 with TRBJ1-5; unclear D gene. V lost 4 bases to trimming and J lost 1 base, with 5 bases between them. Germline assignment: CDR1 MNHNY and CDR2 SVGAGI (reference sequence). The CDR3 extends over 13 amino acids. The CDR3 loop reads CASSFQSNQPQHF. The CDR3 DNA is TGTGCCAGCAGTTTCCAGAGCAATCAGCCCCAGCATTTT.

This clonotype was seen a handful of times. The rearrangement joins TRBV29-1 to TRBJ2-1; TRBD2 matches 13 bases. CDR1 is SQVTM, CDR2 ANQGSEA, per germline. The ends lost 5 bases at V and 9 bases at J; junction bases unmatched: 7. This CDR3 comprises 14 residues. DNA of the CDR3: TGCAGCGTTCCCGGACTAGCGGGAGACTTTGAGCAGTTCTTC. Its protein product is CSVPGLAGDFEQFF.

The gene calls are TRBV7-6 and TRBJ2-7; the match to TRBD1 covers 8 bases. V dropped 6 bases and J dropped 7; count of bases not matched to a gene: 8. The germline V gene encodes CDR1 SGHVS and CDR2 FNYEAQ. This CDR3 is 13 amino acids long. CDR3 DNA: TGTGCCAGCAGTTTTACAGGGGGGAGAGAGCAGTACTTC. Translation gives CASSFTGGREQYF.

This clonotype was seen repeatedly, ten times or more. V usage is TRBV11-3 and J usage is TRBJ2-5; either TRBD1 or TRBD2 may supply D (5 bases each). V was cut by 5 bases and J by 7 bases, with 14 bases left in between. The germline CDR1 and CDR2 sequences are SGHNT and YENEEA. There are 13 residues in the CDR3. CDR3 residues: CASSPGTEATQYF. DNA for the CDR3: TGTGCCAGCAGCCCTGGGACCGAGGCGACCCAGTACTTC.

This clonotype was counted many times. The chain recombines TRBV5-4 with TRBJ2-2; 15 bases map to TRBD2. The CDR3 sequence is 17 residues long. The germline CDR1 and CDR2 sequences are SGHNT and YYREEE (reference sequence). V shed 2 bases, J shed 6 bases, and the junction held 5 bases outside the gene matches. Here the CDR3 reads CASSFDGLAGGSGELFF. CDR3 sequence (DNA): TGTGCCAGCAGCTTTGACGGACTAGCGGGAGGGTCCGGGGAGCTGTTTTTT.

A few counts support this clonotype. This chain joins TRBV30 and TRBJ2-7, with a possible D match to TRBD2 (5 bases). The V and J ends lost 4 bases and 3 bases respectively, with 7 bases between them. Per the germline V gene, CDR1 is GTSNPN and CDR2 is SVGIG (reference sequence). This CDR3 has 11 residues. The CDR3 loop reads CAWTRDYEQYF. The CDR3 bases are TGTGCCTGGACCCGGGACTACGAGCAGTACTTC.

This clonotype was seen at least ten times. The genes are TRBV4-3 and TRBJ2-7; 8 bases agree with TRBD1. The CDR3 is 16 amino acids. Germline CDR1 is LGHNA and CDR2 is YSLEER. Losses at the gene ends were 4 bases for V and 5 bases for J; bases not matched to a gene: 13. CDR3 in amino acids: CASSPHSTGAVDEQYF. Written as DNA, the CDR3 is TGCGCCAGCAGCCCTCATTCGACAGGGGCTGTGGACGAGCAGTACTTC.

This clonotype has a handful of counts. The chain employs TRBV2 and TRBJ1-2; weak D call: TRBD1 (5 bases). Germline values: CDR1 SNHLY, CDR2 FYNNEI. The CDR3 runs 13 residues. The V gene lost 5 bases and the J gene lost 10 bases, with 17 bases spanning the gap. CDR3 sequence (DNA): TGTGCCAGCAGTCGGACATCCCCTCCCGACTACACCTTC. Protein product: CASSRTSPPDYTF.